The clone carrying this T cell receptor (beta chain) came up many times. This entry is derived from a study of neurological immune-mediated disorders. TCRdb independently ran MiXCR on the 5' RACE reads; one entry per CDR3 protein. The sample has around 32,000 distinct CDR3 sequences; about 12% are singletons. Germline V gene sequence: CDR1 DFQATT, CDR2 SNEGSKA (reference sequence). V lost 6 bases and J lost 6, with 12 bases in between. The CDR3 contains 11 residues. The sequence was obtained from a woman aged 55 to 70 in good health. The V gene is TRBV20-1, the J gene TRBJ2-7; no clear D gene. The sample comprised PBMCs. CDR3 nucleotides: TGCAGTGCCCCAGGCGGCCCCGAGCAGTACTTC. Translating gives CSAPGGPEQYF.